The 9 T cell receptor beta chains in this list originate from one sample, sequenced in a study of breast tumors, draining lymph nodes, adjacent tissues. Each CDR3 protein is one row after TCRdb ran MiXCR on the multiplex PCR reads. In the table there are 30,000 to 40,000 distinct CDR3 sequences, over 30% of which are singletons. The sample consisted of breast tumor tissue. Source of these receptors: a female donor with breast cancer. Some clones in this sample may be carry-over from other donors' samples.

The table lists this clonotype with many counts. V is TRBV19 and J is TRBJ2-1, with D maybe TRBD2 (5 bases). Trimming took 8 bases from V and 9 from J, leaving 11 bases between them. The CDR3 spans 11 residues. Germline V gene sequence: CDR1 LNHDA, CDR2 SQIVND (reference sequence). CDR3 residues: CASRRGGEQFF. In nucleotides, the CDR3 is TGTGCCAGTCGTAGAGGAGGTGAGCAGTTCTTC.

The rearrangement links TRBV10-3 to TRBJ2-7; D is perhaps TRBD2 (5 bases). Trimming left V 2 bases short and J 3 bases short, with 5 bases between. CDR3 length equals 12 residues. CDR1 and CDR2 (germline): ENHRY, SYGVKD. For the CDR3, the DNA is TGTGCCATCAGTGAGGCGGGCTACGAGCAGTACTTC. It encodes CAISEAGYEQYF.

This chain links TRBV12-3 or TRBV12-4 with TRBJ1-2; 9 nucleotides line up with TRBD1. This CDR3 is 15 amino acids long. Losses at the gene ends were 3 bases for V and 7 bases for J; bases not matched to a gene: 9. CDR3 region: CASSFVGDRVGGYTF. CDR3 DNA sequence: TGTGCCAGCAGTTTCGTCGGGGACAGGGTCGGTGGCTACACCTTC.

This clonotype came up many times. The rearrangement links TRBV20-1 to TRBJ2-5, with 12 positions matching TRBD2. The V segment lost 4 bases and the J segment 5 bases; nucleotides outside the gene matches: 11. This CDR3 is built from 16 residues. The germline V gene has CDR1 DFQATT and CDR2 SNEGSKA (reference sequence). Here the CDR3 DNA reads TGCAGTGCTAAGCTAGCGGGAGGGTGGGGCTGGGAGACCCAGTACTTC. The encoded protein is CSAKLAGGWGWETQYF.

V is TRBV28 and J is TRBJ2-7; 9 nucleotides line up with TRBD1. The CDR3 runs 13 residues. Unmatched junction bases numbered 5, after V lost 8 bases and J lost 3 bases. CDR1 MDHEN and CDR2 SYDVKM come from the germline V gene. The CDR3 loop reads CASGGTGIYEQYF. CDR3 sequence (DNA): TGTGCCAGCGGAGGGACAGGGATCTACGAGCAGTACTTC.

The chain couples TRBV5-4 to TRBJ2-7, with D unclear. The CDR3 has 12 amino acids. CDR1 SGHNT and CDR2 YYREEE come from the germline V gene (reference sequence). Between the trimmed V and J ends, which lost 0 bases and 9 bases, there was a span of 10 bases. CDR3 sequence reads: CASSLGARGQYF. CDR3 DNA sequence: TGTGCCAGCAGCTTGGGGGCGAGAGGGCAGTACTTC.

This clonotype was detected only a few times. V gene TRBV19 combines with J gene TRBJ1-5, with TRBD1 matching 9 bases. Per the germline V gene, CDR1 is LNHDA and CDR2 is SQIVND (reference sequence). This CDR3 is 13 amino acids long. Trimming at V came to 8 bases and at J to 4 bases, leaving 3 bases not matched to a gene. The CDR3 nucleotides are TGTGCCAGTGCGGACAGGGGTAATCAGCCCCAGCATTTT. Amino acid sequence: CASADRGNQPQHF.

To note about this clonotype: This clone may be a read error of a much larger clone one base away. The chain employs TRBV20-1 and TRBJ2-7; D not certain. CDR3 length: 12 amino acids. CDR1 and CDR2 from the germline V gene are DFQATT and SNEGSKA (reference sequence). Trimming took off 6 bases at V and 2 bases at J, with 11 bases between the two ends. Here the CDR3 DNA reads TGCAGTGCCGAACGGACCCCCTACGAGCAGTACTTC. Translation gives CSAERTPYEQYF.

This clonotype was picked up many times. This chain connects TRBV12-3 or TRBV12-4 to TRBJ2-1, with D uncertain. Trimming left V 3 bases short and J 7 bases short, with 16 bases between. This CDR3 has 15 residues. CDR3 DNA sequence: TGTGCCAGCAGTTTTTCCGCGAGCAAGGGTAATGAGCAGTTCTTC. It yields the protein CASSFSASKGNEQFF.